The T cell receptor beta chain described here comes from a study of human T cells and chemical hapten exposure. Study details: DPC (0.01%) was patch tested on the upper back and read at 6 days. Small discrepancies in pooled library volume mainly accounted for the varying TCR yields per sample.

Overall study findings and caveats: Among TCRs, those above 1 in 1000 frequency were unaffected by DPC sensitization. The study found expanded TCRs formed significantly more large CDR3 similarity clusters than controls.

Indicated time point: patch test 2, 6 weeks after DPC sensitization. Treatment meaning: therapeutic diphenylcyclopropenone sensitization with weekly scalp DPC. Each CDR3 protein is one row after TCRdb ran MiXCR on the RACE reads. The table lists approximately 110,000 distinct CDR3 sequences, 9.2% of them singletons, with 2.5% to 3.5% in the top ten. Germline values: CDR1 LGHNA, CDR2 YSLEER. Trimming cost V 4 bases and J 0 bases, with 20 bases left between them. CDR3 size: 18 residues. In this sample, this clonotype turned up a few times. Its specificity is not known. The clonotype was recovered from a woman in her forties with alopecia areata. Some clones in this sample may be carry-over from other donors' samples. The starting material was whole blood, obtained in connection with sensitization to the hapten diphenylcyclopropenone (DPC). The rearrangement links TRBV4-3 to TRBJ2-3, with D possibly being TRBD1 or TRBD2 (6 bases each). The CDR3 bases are TGCGCCAGCAGCCGCCAACCTCGGGGGCCGAGAAGCACAGATACGCAGTATTTT. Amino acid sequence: CASSRQPRGPRSTDTQYF.